The 17 T cell receptor beta chains given below trace back to one sample, sequenced in a study of post-analysis software for immune sequencing data (dated by TCRdb to between 2014 and 2016). The library was obtained by PCR. TCRdb records Illumina HiSeq 2500 as the sequencer. Unique molecular identifiers were incorporated into TCR beta cDNA libraries to reduce PCR and sequencing biases. The public reads were reprocessed in TCRdb via fastp at Q25 and MiXCR, keeping in-frame beta chains. Rows merge per CDR3 protein into single entries with the most common DNA and genes. This sample holds about 540,000 distinct CDR3 sequences; 30% to 40% were observed only once. The top ten clonotypes cover under 7% of the sample. What the work shows at the level of the full study, not this receptor alone: Significantly higher frequencies in patients than in controls were found for roughly 5 TRBV segments, including TRBV5-6, TRBV5-1 and TRBV20-1.

For these TCRs, the target antigens are not known. Sequenced sample: blood. The receptor source for this set is a girl aged 2-17 years with multiple sclerosis.

The gene calls are TRBV10-3 and TRBJ2-2; no reliable D call. V lost 2 bases, J lost 4 bases, and 2 bases lay in between. The germline CDR1 and CDR2 sequences are ENHRY and SYGVKD. CDR3 length: 12 amino acids. Here the CDR3 DNA reads TGTGCCATCAGTGAGGCCACCGGGGAGCTGTTTTTT. Its protein product is CAISEATGELFF.

The chain links TRBV6-6 to TRBJ2-4, with D uncertain. CDR3 length: 16 amino acids. V lost 0 bases to trimming and J lost 3 bases, with 12 bases between them. Germline values: CDR1 MNHNY, CDR2 SVGAGI (reference sequence). The chain's CDR3 is CASSYSSGFGKNIQYF. The CDR3 nucleotides are TGTGCCAGCAGTTACTCTAGTGGGTTTGGCAAAAACATTCAGTACTTC.

This clonotype came up a few times. The genes are TRBV3-1 and TRBJ2-1, with D possibly being TRBD2 (5 bases). Per germline, CDR1 LGHDT and CDR2 YNNKEL (reference sequence). Trimming took off 4 bases at V and 5 bases at J, with 15 bases between the two ends. This CDR3 has 15 amino acids. The CDR3, as DNA: TGTGCCAGCAGCCCCACCTCTCCGACTAACAATGAGCAGTTCTTC. This gives the protein CASSPTSPTNNEQFF.

This clonotype turned up a few times. This chain uses TRBV11-2 with TRBJ1-2; D not resolved. The CDR3 runs 14 residues. In germline, CDR1 is SGHAT, CDR2 FQNNGV. V was pared by 0 bases and J by 6 bases, with 11 bases between. CDR3 in amino acids: CASSLDLPADGYTF. The CDR3 bases are TGTGCCAGCAGCTTAGATCTCCCGGCGGATGGCTACACCTTC.

This clonotype came up once. The V call is TRBV28, the J call TRBJ2-7; D gene unclear. The DNA end favors TRBJ2-5, so the J call may be wrong. The V gene's germline CDR1 is MDHEN and CDR2 SYDVKM. CDR3 length: 14 residues. CDR3 in amino acids: CASSFGWWGETQYF. CDR3 nucleotide sequence: TGTGCCAGCAGTTTCGGGTGGTGGGGAGAGACCCAGTACTTC.

In its sample, this clonotype was seen a few times. V gene TRBV7-2 combines with J gene TRBJ1-2; no clear D. CDR1 is SGHTA, CDR2 FQGNSA, per germline. The CDR3 contains 15 residues. V was trimmed by 5 bases and J by 0 bases, leaving 13 bases between them. The CDR3, as DNA: TGTGCCAGCAGCATCCGAGGCAACCCTAACTATGGCTACACCTTC. Its translation: CASSIRGNPNYGYTF.

The chain joins TRBV29-1 to TRBJ1-2; D call uncertain. The V end was cut by 4 bases, the J end by 8 bases, with 17 bases between. Per germline, CDR1 SQVTM and CDR2 ANQGSEA. This CDR3 contains 13 residues. As DNA, the CDR3 is TGCAGCGTTGGTCTCGGGAGCGCCAACGGCTACACCTTC. Encoded protein: CSVGLGSANGYTF.

Only a few counts were recorded for this clonotype. The V and J genes are TRBV15 and TRBJ1-3, with a possible D match to TRBD1 (5 bases). Germline loops: CDR1 LNHNV, CDR2 YYDKDF (reference sequence). V was shortened by 4 bases and J by 0 bases, with 16 bases between the two germline ends. The CDR3 has 17 residues. CDR3 in DNA: TGTGCCACCAGCACCCGGAGGAGGGGTTCCTCTGGAAACACCATATATTTT. This gives the protein CATSTRRRGSSGNTIYF.

This clonotype was seen a few times. The chain carries TRBV10-3 and TRBJ2-3, with a tentative D call TRBD1 (5 bases). CDR3 length: 14 amino acids. The germline V gene has CDR1 ENHRY and CDR2 SYGVKD. V was clipped by 7 bases and J by 2 bases, with 13 bases between them. This CDR3 reads CAINGQPITDTQYF. The CDR3 DNA reads as TGTGCCATCAATGGACAACCCATCACAGATACGCAGTATTTT.

There are a few counts of this clonotype. This rearrangement joins TRBV12-3 or TRBV12-4 to TRBJ2-3, with D possibly matching TRBD2 (6 bases). V shed 7 bases and J shed 0 bases, with 17 bases lying between them. The CDR3 is made up of 16 amino acids. This CDR3 reads CASNTISGLSTDTQYF. The CDR3 DNA reads TGTGCCAGCAATACGATTAGCGGACTCAGCACAGATACGCAGTATTTT.

The genes are TRBV6-6 and TRBJ1-1, with no clear D. V was pared by 6 bases and J by 9 bases, with 17 bases between. The length of the CDR3 is 13 residues. The germline CDR1 and CDR2 sequences are MNHNY and SVGAGI (reference sequence). CDR3 DNA sequence: TGTGCCAGCAGCCGCTCGGACGGGCGACAAGCTTTCTTT. Translated: CASSRSDGRQAFF.

This chain uses TRBV7-2 with TRBJ1-5; no definite D call. There are 16 residues in the CDR3. The V gene lost 1 base and the J gene lost 1 base, with 11 bases spanning the gap. The germline V gene encodes CDR1 SGHTA and CDR2 FQGNSA. CDR3 sequence: CASSLVMGFSNQPQHF. As DNA, the CDR3 is TGTGCCAGCAGCTTAGTTATGGGATTCAGCAATCAGCCCCAGCATTTT.

The V and J genes are TRBV7-2 and TRBJ2-3, with D perhaps assigned TRBD1 or TRBD2 (7 bases each). V shed 7 bases and J shed 8 bases, with 19 bases lying between them. The CDR3 loop spans 14 amino acids. CDR1 and CDR2 from the germline V gene are SGHTA and FQGNSA. The CDR3, as DNA: TGTGCCAGCACCCCCAGGGGGGGGATGGGTACGCAGTATTTT. This gives the protein CASTPRGGMGTQYF.

In its sample, this clonotype was seen a few times. The genes are TRBV20-1 and TRBJ2-7; D might be TRBD2 (6 bases). From germline, CDR1 is DFQATT and CDR2 SNEGSKA (reference sequence). The germline V and J ends were trimmed by 7 bases and 0 bases, with 16 bases remaining between them. CDR3 length: 14 residues. The chain's CDR3 is CSGYAGLGSYEQYF. The CDR3, as DNA: TGCAGTGGCTACGCGGGACTCGGCTCCTACGAGCAGTACTTC.

This clonotype was counted only a few times. The chain couples TRBV29-1 to TRBJ1-2; 7 bases line up with TRBD1. V shed 8 bases and J 6 bases; nucleotides not matched to a gene: 9. The CDR3 is 12 residues long. Germline V gives CDR1 SQVTM, CDR2 ANQGSEA. This CDR3 is CSIVNRGHGYTF. The CDR3 region has the DNA TGCAGCATTGTAAACAGGGGTCATGGCTACACCTTC.

The chain uses TRBV5-1 and TRBJ2-1, with 7 bases identical to TRBD1. The CDR3 contains 14 residues. In germline, CDR1 is SGHRS, CDR2 YFSETQ. The V and J ends lost 4 bases and 4 bases, in that order; junction bases with no gene match: 5. The chain's CDR3 is CASSRGTEYNEQFF. CDR3 nucleotide sequence: TGCGCCAGCAGCCGTGGGACAGAGTACAATGAGCAGTTCTTC.

The J gene is TRBJ2-1, the V gene TRBV5-1; the D gene is possibly TRBD1 (5 bases). Germline-derived CDR1 and CDR2 are SGHRS and YFSETQ. V lost 1 base to trimming and J lost 3 bases, with 23 bases between them. The CDR3 consists of 19 residues. Here the CDR3 reads CASSLSAAATGEVYNEQFF. Written as DNA, the CDR3 is TGCGCCAGCAGCTTGAGCGCAGCAGCCACAGGTGAAGTCTACAATGAGCAGTTCTTC.